This note documents a single T cell receptor (beta chain) sequence. Original analysis: Cell counts per sample came from amplifying reference gene primers. TCRdb's table, derived via immunoSEQ multiplex PCR, lists solely in-frame clones and lacks some. For V, J and clone size, that table is used; D and trimming come from the DNA. The sample carries 150,000 to 200,000 clones, about 90% recorded once. This sample was taken from a study of blood T cell repertoires in COVID-19. For the study at large: Sites in the United States, Italy and Spain provided acute and convalescent COVID-19 samples. PBMCs, B-cell-depleted T cells, or T cells were the source of the cDNA or gDNA that made up the material.

Seattle cases were enrolled at active infection and followed longitudinally. CDR1 is SGHKS, CDR2 YYEKEE, per germline (reference sequence). The CDR3 runs 15 residues. V lost 5 bases and J lost 2; bases outside the gene matches: 4. The TCR was taken from a man aged 25 to 40 with COVID-19, enrolled during active disease. The chain couples TRBV5-5 to TRBJ2-7; 13 bases are a match to TRBD2. The sequenced sample was peripheral blood. This CDR3 reads CASRGGLAGTYEQYF. CDR3 coding DNA: TGTGCCAGCAGGGGGGGACTAGCGGGAACCTACGAGCAGTACTTC. The full variable domain, in which reference TRBV5-5 and TRBJ2-7 provide the parts outside the CDR3, is DAGVTQSPTHLIKTRGQQVTLRCSPISGHKSVSWYQQVLGQGPQFIFQYYEKEERGRGNFPDRFSARQFPNYSSELNVNALLLGDSALYLCASRGGLAGTYEQYFGPGTRLTVT.